The following is a TCR beta chain sequence with its context. Its antigen is not known. These data originate in a study of cytomegalovirus exposure and HLA in healthy donors. Study results and caveats: Analysis performed later found over 15,000 TCR beta sequences associated with HLA alleles at 0.05 false discovery rate.

Germline V CDR1 and CDR2: MNHEY, SVGAGI. Trimming at V came to 3 bases and at J to 0 bases, leaving 1 base not matched to a gene. This CDR3 region has 16 residues. 13 Jbeta primers and 60 Vbeta primers were used for the PCR. Profiling relied on immunoSEQ multiplex PCR, and the TCRdb table lists in-frame clones only, not all of them. The sample has hundreds of thousands of clones, approximately 80% seen once. The sequence was obtained from a male donor in good health and CMV-seronegative. This chain joins TRBV6-5 and TRBJ2-1; 11 bases are shared with TRBD2. The material sequenced was PBMCs. The CDR3, as DNA: TGTGCCAGCAGTTATACTAGCGGGAGCTCCTACAATGAGCAGTTCTTC. Its protein product is CASSYTSGSSYNEQFF.